This T cell receptor beta chain came from a study of cytomegalovirus exposure and HLA in healthy donors (dated by TCRdb to between 2016 and 2019). The study in broad terms: According to an earlier analysis of around 600 of the donors, some 180 million T cells yielded approximately 120 million unique TCR beta sequences and about 300 Gb of sequence data. In addition to the first cohort of 650 to 750 subjects, a separate validation cohort of approximately 110 different subjects was used. In an earlier analysis of several hundred of the donors, high-throughput TCR beta sequencing was used to judge whether each TCR beta V gene segment behaved as functional or pseudogenic. Among under 450 genotyped donors of the cohort, an average of approximately 250,000 unique TCR beta nucleotide sequences were sequenced per donor, roughly a sixth of them non-productive. Because of strong linkage in the cohort, roughly five DR-DQ haplotypes were treated as single units for association and clustering. All discovery cohort repertoires had been generated using a single sequencing platform. The T cell repertoires of 666 subjects were profiled by immunosequencing and related to cytomegalovirus serostatus. The study aimed to test whether cataloging public T cell receptors could reveal signatures of past pathogen exposure. In the later analysis, no new phenotypic data were used to find candidate immune exposures; instead, reliance was placed on TCR beta sequences and their occurrence across donors. Of the 350 to 400 genotyped donors, 65% to 90% fell in the genetic ancestry cluster associated with self-reported Caucasian donors. In a later analysis, previously published TCR beta repertoires from 670 or so donors were re-analyzed and high-resolution HLA genotyping was added so that TCR occurrence patterns could be studied. A later genetic analysis used genome-wide SNP genotypes for about 55% of the 666 donors, treating that subset as a discovery cohort. An early release that covered about 640 HLA-typed donors contained approximately 300 gigabases of sequencing data and approximately 85 million unique TCR sequences. The study combined high-throughput TCR immunosequencing, statistical association of individual TCRs with disease status, and machine learning to predict cytomegalovirus infection status. Donor age, sex, ethnicity and CMV serostatus were collected together with the repertoire data. The number of typed donors differed by locus: about 629-630 for A, B, C, DRB1 and DQB1; 500 to 550 for DQA1; 600 to 610 for DPA1; and around 490 for DPB1. HLA typing included class I and class II loci at four-digit resolution.

This clone was picked up one time. It lacks a known antigen. Per-base quality was not reported, and no clone a single base away is much larger than it. To prepare the library, the immunoSEQ multiplex PCR assay was applied. The multiplex PCR relied on a mix of 60 forward primers for TCR Vbeta segments and 13 reverse primers for TCR Jbeta segments. The CDR3 region of rearranged TCR beta genes was amplified from genomic DNA by a multiplex PCR assay. On the Illumina HiSeq System, the amplified TCR beta libraries were sequenced as 87-base-pair reads. Concerning the study's data processing: A later analysis tallied tens of millions of unique TCR beta chains across the 660 or so repertoires, and 10 million to 11 million of those chains were shared by two or more donors. Raw reads were error-corrected and collapsed into unique sequences by a nearest-neighbor algorithm in which closely related sequences were merged to remove PCR and sequencing errors. To assign V, D and J gene segments, CDR3 sequences were aligned to IMGT reference sequences. For a sequence to be retained, at least a six-nucleotide match to both a V gene segment and a J gene segment was required. Rearrangements were called productive when the CDR3 lacked stop codons and stayed in frame with V and J; all others were non-productive. CDR3 was defined by IMGT convention, running from the second conserved V-encoded cysteine to the conserved J-encoded phenylalanine. In an earlier analysis of approximately 590 of the donors, sequences lacking an unambiguous match to a single V gene segment were excluded. In an earlier analysis of around 590 of the donors, a V segment was called functional when productive rearrangements were above 56.7%, and segregating when the standard deviation between donors exceeded 5%. To diagnose cytomegalovirus status from the catalog of TCR beta chain sequences, a statistical classification framework was built. In a later analysis, TCR nucleotide sequences were compared against IMGT/GENE-DB human TR gene sequences so that V and J genes could be assigned. A later analysis assigned CDR3 sequences and most-parsimonious VDJ recombination scenarios with the TCRdist pipeline. A later analysis defined each TCR beta chain by its CDR3 amino acid sequence plus V-gene family, and excluded reads lacking a unique V-gene family. A later analysis removed several hundred highly shared, low-generation-probability nucleotide sequences to deal with suspected cross-contamination and a sequencing artifact. For each public chain, a later analysis derived a clonal expansion index from normalized ranks of inferred template counts within each repertoire. In a later analysis, generation probabilities were computed with a VDJ recombination model fitted to out-of-frame rearrangements, and the resulting probabilities were checked against IGoR. In a later analysis, hypergeometric tests were used to score TCR-TCR, TCR-HLA and TCR-CMV co-occurrence, with a repertoire-size bias correction applied to TCR pairs. False discovery rates were estimated in a later analysis by permuting HLA or CMV assignments 20 times. A later analysis grouped co-occurring TCRs with DBSCAN, adding TCRdist sequence similarity when clustering within HLA-allele-positive subsets. For co-occurrence clustering, repertoires with fewer than 30,000 or more than 120,000 public chains were excluded, along with five repertoires with anomalous nucleotide sharing. TCRdb retrieved this table from immuneACCESS and kept in-frame rearrangements only. Not all clones are present; in checked studies, unresolved V genes account for under half, and no reason is known for the remainder. That table furnishes V, J and clone size, whereas the DNA furnished D and trimming. Present in this sample are some 150,000 clones, about 80% of which were seen just once. About 6.1% of the sample belongs to the ten largest clones.

Broad study findings and their caveats: A later genetic analysis reported fewer N-insertions in productive TCRs among donors in an Asian-associated ancestry cluster than the approximately 670-donor mean. Assigning TCR associations to individual alleles was difficult when HLA alleles, especially DR and DQ, strongly co-occurred. Linkage disequilibrium might explain the correlated functional status among segregating V segments, but an unknown experimental factor could not be excluded. A later analysis found that HLA-associated TCR beta chains were more clonally expanded and had lower generation probabilities than equally common non-associated chains. Cytomegalovirus status was reported to be diagnosed by the classifier with high specificity and sensitivity in both the original and validation cohorts. A group of highly shared sequence variants was considered likely to be a technical artifact of the sequencing pipeline. The earlier analysis of 587 of the donors excluded fewer than 20 rarely observed V segments, including chromosome 9 orphons, because counts were too low. The study gave a list of 150 to 200 TCR beta chains associated with cytomegalovirus. Broadly in line with IMGT annotations, most TCR beta V segments showed up in productive rearrangements about 87% or about 30% of the time in an earlier analysis of under 700 of the donors. Roughly uniform sequencing depth across donors was assumed in presence/absence analyses, although this assumption may not hold. The authors suggested that the approach could potentially be generalized to other disease states and immunological phenotypes. According to a later analysis, parvovirus B19, influenza, CMV and Epstein-Barr virus appeared linked to several top co-occurrence clusters. Specific HLA alleles were associated with 18,000 or so TCR beta sequences at a false discovery rate of 0.05 in a later analysis. In a later analysis, TCR association rates were found to vary across HLA loci, with the most associated TCRs seen for DRB1 alleles and the fewest for HLA-C alleles. In vitro tests confirmed that three of the cytomegalovirus-associated TCR beta chains recognize cytomegalovirus antigens. A further reported finding was that TCR beta sequences accurately predicted the HLA-A and HLA-B alleles for most subjects in the first cohort. This cohort had only TCR beta chains sequenced, and the lack of alpha or paired-chain data limited which features could be detected. In a later analysis, most CMV-associated TCR beta chains were found to appear HLA-restricted, with HLA associations seemingly driven largely by CMV exposure. In a later genetic analysis, a missense DCLRE1C variant was associated with V-gene and J-gene trimming of TCR beta chains, and the association was replicated in an independent cohort. Most TCR sequences were seen in very few donors, while some public TCRs were found in many individuals. For the cohort, immune exposure information was limited to CMV serostatus. HLA typing was unavailable for some donors at each locus, so association tests used only the typed subset. Some IMGT-functional V segments, including TRBV6-2 and TRBV6-3, could not be distinguished by the 87-base-pair reads and were therefore excluded.

The cohort consisted of hundreds of healthy bone marrow donors. Cohort members were all nominally healthy when sampled, although unrecorded immune exposures were likely present. The donor was CMV seropositive and was included in the group of some 290 seropositive cohort members. Each donor provided a peripheral blood sample, and peripheral blood mononuclear cells were used for TCR beta sequencing. Genomic DNA extraction from the blood cell samples was performed with the Qiagen DNeasy Blood Extraction Kit. Its CDR3 holds 15 amino acids, cysteine through phenylalanine. Here the CDR3 DNA is all that survives: 45 bases in frame from base 1.

Source material: PBMCs. This receptor was taken from a woman aged 50 to 65 in good health and CMV-seropositive. Here the chain combines TRBV21-1 and TRBJ1-1; TRBD1, the D gene given by the table, was not confirmed from the DNA. TRBV21-1 is listed as a pseudogene. This receptor has the CDR3 CASSSRDRRYTEAFF. The bases are TGTGCCAGCAGCTCGAGGGACAGGCGGTACACTGAAGCTTTCTTT.